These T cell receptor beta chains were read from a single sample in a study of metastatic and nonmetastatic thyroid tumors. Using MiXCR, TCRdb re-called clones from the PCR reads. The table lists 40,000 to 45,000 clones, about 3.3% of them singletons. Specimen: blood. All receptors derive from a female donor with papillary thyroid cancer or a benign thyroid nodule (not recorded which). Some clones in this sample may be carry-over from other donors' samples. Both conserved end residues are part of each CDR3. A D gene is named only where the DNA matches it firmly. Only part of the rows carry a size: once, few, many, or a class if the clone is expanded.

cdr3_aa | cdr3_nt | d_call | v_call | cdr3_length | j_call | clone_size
CASSRSGQSRTGELFF | TGTGCCAGTAGTAGATCGGGACAGAGTAGAACCGGGGAGCTGTTTTTT | TRBD1 | TRBV19 | 16 | TRBJ2-2 | .
CASSPQGGNQSQHF | TGTGCCAGCAGCCCCCAGGGTGGCAATCAGTCCCAGCATTTC | . | TRBV7-6 | 14 | TRBJ1-5 | few
CASSYTPASSYNEQFF | TGTGCCAGCAGCTACACACCAGCTTCCTCCTACAATGAGCAGTTCTTC | . | TRBV11-3 | 16 | TRBJ2-1 | few
CAISVEFGGQETQYF | TGTGCCATCAGTGTTGAGTTCGGAGGACAAGAGACCCAGTACTTC | . | TRBV10-3 | 15 | TRBJ2-5 | few
CASSLVGQGNYEQYF | TGTGCCAGCAGCCTCGTGGGACAGGGGAACTACGAGCAGTACTTC | TRBD1 | TRBV28 | 15 | TRBJ2-7 | many
CASRTQGNQPQHF | TGTGCCAGCAGAACGCAGGGAAATCAGCCCCAGCATTTT | . | TRBV2 | 13 | TRBJ1-5 | few
CASSPRKYNQPQHF | TGTGCCAGTAGTCCCCGTAAGTACAATCAGCCCCAGCATTTT | . | TRBV19 | 14 | TRBJ1-5 | many
CASSFSTGVGHTADMQYF | TGCGCCAGCAGCTTTTCGACAGGGGTGGGACACACGGCAGATATGCAGTATTTT | TRBD1 | TRBV5-1 | 18 | TRBJ2-3 | .
CASSQGGNTQYF | TGCGCCAGCAGCCAAGGGGGGAATACGCAGTATTTT | . | TRBV4-1 | 12 | TRBJ2-3 | many
CASRFRTGAPGGANVLTF | TGTGCCTCCCGATTTAGGACAGGGGCCCCTGGTGGGGCCAACGTCCTGACTTTC | TRBD1 | TRBV6-1 | 18 | TRBJ2-6 | many
CASSYGQGVRNTGELFF | TGTGCCAGCAGTTACGGTCAGGGGGTGCGGAACACCGGGGAGCTGTTTTTT | TRBD1 | TRBV6-1 | 17 | TRBJ2-2 | many
CSAGTGRRQETQYF | TGCAGTGCTGGGACAGGGCGGCGTCAAGAGACCCAGTACTTC | TRBD1 | TRBV20-1 | 14 | TRBJ2-5 | many
CASKAGGASNEQFF | TGTGCCAGTAAAGCGGGAGGGGCTTCAAATGAGCAGTTCTTC | TRBD2 | TRBV6-1 | 14 | TRBJ2-1 | many
CASSLGRGPNQPQHF | TGTGCCAGCAGTTTAGGGAGGGGCCCCAATCAGCCCCAGCATTTT | . | TRBV28 | 15 | TRBJ1-5 | many
CATSDPDRYQETQYF | TGTGCCACCAGTGACCCCGACCGCTACCAAGAGACCCAGTACTTC | . | TRBV24-1 | 15 | TRBJ2-5 | many
CASSYEAGGRAGELFF | TGTGCCAGCAGTTACGAGGCGGGAGGAAGGGCCGGGGAGCTGTTTTTT | TRBD2 | TRBV6-1 | 16 | TRBJ2-2 | many
CASSQAGGGYAAFF | TGTGCCAGCAGCCAAGCTGGGGGGGGGTATGCAGCTTTCTTT | . | TRBV14 | 14 | TRBJ1-1 | many
CSASPGATGLEQYF | TGCAGTGCATCGCCGGGGGCAACCGGTCTCGAGCAGTACTTC | . | TRBV20-1 | 14 | TRBJ2-7 | few
CASNKWAYEQYF | TGTGCCAGCAACAAATGGGCGTACGAGCAGTACTTC | . | TRBV5-6 | 12 | TRBJ2-7 | .
CASSLSGQGVNTEAFF | TGTGCCAGCAGTTTATCGGGACAGGGGGTTAACACTGAAGCTTTCTTT | TRBD1 | TRBV27 | 16 | TRBJ1-1 | few
CSASTQRYEQYF | TGCAGTGCTAGCACCCAACGCTACGAGCAGTACTTC | . | TRBV20-1 | 12 | TRBJ2-7 | many
CASSLVGSRHYGYTF | TGCGCCAGCAGCTTGGTTGGGTCGCGGCATTATGGCTACACCTTC | . | TRBV5-1 | 15 | TRBJ1-2 | many
CSAERLAGPYEQYF | TGCAGTGCTGAGAGGTTAGCGGGACCATACGAGCAGTACTTC | TRBD2 | TRBV20-1 | 14 | TRBJ2-7 | .
CASSQNWGSGNTIYF | TGTGCCAGCAGCCAAAACTGGGGCTCTGGAAACACCATATATTTT | . | TRBV16 | 15 | TRBJ1-3 | many
CASGSGMVSYEQYF | TGTGCCAGCGGAAGTGGAATGGTCTCCTACGAGCAGTACTTC | . | TRBV2 | 14 | TRBJ2-7 | .
CASSPTGTWEQYF | TGTGCCAGCAGTCCCACCGGGACTTGGGAGCAGTACTTC | . | TRBV27 | 13 | TRBJ2-7 | .
CASSSYTDILTGELFF | TGTGCCAGCAGTTCCTACACCGATATACTCACCGGGGAGCTGTTTTTT | . | TRBV28 | 16 | TRBJ2-2 | few
CASSLGPAPNTEAFF | TGTGCCAGCAGCTTAGGCCCAGCACCGAACACTGAAGCTTTCTTT | . | TRBV7-3 | 15 | TRBJ1-1 | many
CASSLAGTGSEQYF | TGTGCCAGCAGTCTCGCCGGGACAGGGTCCGAGCAGTACTTC | TRBD1 | TRBV6-1 | 14 | TRBJ2-7 | many
CASSLKGDGYTF | TGCGCCAGCAGCTTGAAAGGGGATGGCTACACCTTC | . | TRBV5-1 | 12 | TRBJ1-2 | .
CASSRGRGRTDTQYF | TGCGCCAGCAGCCGAGGGCGGGGCCGCACAGATACGCAGTATTTT | . | TRBV10-1 | 15 | TRBJ2-3 | few
CASSDQGARTDTQYF | TGTGCCAGCAGCGATCAGGGGGCGCGGACAGATACGCAGTATTTT | TRBD1 | TRBV9 | 15 | TRBJ2-3 | many
CASSYSTEYGYTF | TGTGCCAGCAGTTACTCGACCGAATATGGCTACACCTTC | . | TRBV6-2/TRBV6-3 | 13 | TRBJ1-2 | many
CASFGALRDKSNYGYTF | TGTGCCAGTTTTGGCGCTTTGCGGGACAAATCTAACTATGGCTACACCTTC | . | TRBV28 | 17 | TRBJ1-2 | many
CASSQAISGRATSGNTIYF | TGCGCCAGCAGCCAAGCCATTTCAGGAAGGGCTACCTCTGGAAACACCATATATTTT | . | TRBV4-3 | 19 | TRBJ1-3 | .
CASSRRTDTQYF | TGTGCCAGCAGTCGTCGCACAGATACGCAGTATTTT | . | TRBV6-1 | 12 | TRBJ2-3 | many
CASSQGPAATYGYTF | TGCGCCAGCAGCCAAGGCCCGGCCGCCACCTATGGCTACACCTTC | . | TRBV4-1 | 15 | TRBJ1-2 | many
CASRTGTSYNSPLHF | TGTGCCAGCCGGACAGGAACCTCCTATAATTCACCCCTCCACTTT | TRBD1 | TRBV12-3/TRBV12-4 | 15 | TRBJ1-6 | many
CASIRQTGSNQPQHF | TGTGCCAGTATTCGACAGACAGGGAGCAATCAGCCCCAGCATTTT | TRBD1 | TRBV19 | 15 | TRBJ1-5 | .
CASSQDSFARSYGYTF | TGTGCCAGCAGCCAAGATTCGTTCGCCAGGTCCTATGGCTACACCTTC | . | TRBV3-1 | 16 | TRBJ1-2 | many
CATSGGRSTDTQYF | TGTGCCACCAGTGGGGGCCGGAGCACAGATACGCAGTATTTT | . | TRBV24-1 | 14 | TRBJ2-3 | few
CASSLDVGQDNEKLFF | TGTGCCAGCAGCTTAGATGTTGGACAAGATAATGAAAAACTGTTTTTT | . | TRBV11-2 | 16 | TRBJ1-4 | few
CASSRTAYNEQFF | TGTGCCAGCAGCAGGACAGCCTACAATGAGCAGTTCTTC | . | TRBV6-1 | 13 | TRBJ2-1 | .
CASSLRGNEKLFF | TGTGCCAGCAGCCTTAGGGGTAATGAAAAACTGTTTTTT | . | TRBV5-8 | 13 | TRBJ1-4 | .
CASSRNWGSYEQYF | TGTGCCAGTAGTAGGAACTGGGGCTCCTACGAGCAGTACTTC | . | TRBV19 | 14 | TRBJ2-7 | many
CASSLMGGGYNEQFF | TGTGCCAGCAGCTTAATGGGGGGGGGCTACAATGAGCAGTTCTTC | TRBD2 | TRBV7-3 | 15 | TRBJ2-1 | .
CASSPVTLTYNEQFF | TGTGCCAGCAGCCCGGTGACTTTAACATACAATGAGCAGTTCTTC | . | TRBV5-6 | 15 | TRBJ2-1 | many
CSATGLAGSYEQYF | TGCAGTGCTACAGGACTAGCGGGCTCCTACGAGCAGTACTTC | TRBD2 | TRBV20-1 | 14 | TRBJ2-7 | .
CASSLEWLVAGSINEQFF | TGTGCCAGCAGCTTAGAGTGGTTGGTAGCGGGAAGCATTAATGAGCAGTTCTTC | TRBD2 | TRBV11-2 | 18 | TRBJ2-1 | many
CASSVDGSRGNIQYF | TGCGCCAGCAGTGTAGACGGGTCCAGGGGAAACATTCAGTACTTC | . | TRBV10-2 | 15 | TRBJ2-4 | many
CASSPGTSWYNEQFF | TGTGCCAGCAGTCCCGGGACTAGCTGGTACAATGAGCAGTTCTTC | TRBD2 | TRBV12-3/TRBV12-4 | 15 | TRBJ2-1 | many